A selection of T cell receptor beta chains follows, all from one sample in a study of T cell changes during pregnancy in multiple sclerosis. Using immunoSEQ multiplex PCR, the repertoire was profiled, and TCRdb retains in-frame clones only, with some absent. This sample has about 36,000 clones, with around 89% found just once. Source: CD4+ T cells from peripheral blood mononuclear cells, taken in the first trimester of pregnancy. The receptor set was obtained from a female donor with multiple sclerosis, enrolled in a pregnancy study. Both conserved end residues are part of each CDR3. A D gene is named only where the DNA matches it firmly. Clone size is not always given. Where it is, it says once, few, many or a class for expanded clones.

j_call: TRBJ2-2; clone_size: -; cdr3_length: 18; d_call: TRBD1; v_call: TRBV30; cdr3_aa: CAWSGFGTGAPNTGELFF; cdr3_nt: TGTGCCTGGAGTGGTTTCGGGACAGGGGCCCCGAACACCGGGGAGCTGTTTTTT
j_call: TRBJ1-2; clone_size: -; cdr3_length: 15; d_call: TRBD1; v_call: TRBV5-1; cdr3_aa: CASSPRPGQGEGYTF; cdr3_nt: TGCGCCAGCAGCCCGCGACCGGGACAGGGGGAAGGCTACACCTTC
j_call: TRBJ1-4; clone_size: -; cdr3_length: 13; d_call: TRBD1; v_call: TRBV5-5; cdr3_aa: CASSPGTVEKLFF; cdr3_nt: TGTGCCAGCAGCCCGGGGACAGTTGAAAAACTGTTTTTT
j_call: TRBJ1-2; clone_size: -; cdr3_length: 15; d_call: TRBD1; v_call: TRBV18; cdr3_aa: CASSPPGQGNYGYTF; cdr3_nt: TGTGCCAGCTCACCACCGGGACAGGGTAACTATGGCTACACCTTC
j_call: TRBJ1-2; clone_size: -; cdr3_length: 16; d_call: -; v_call: TRBV4-1; cdr3_aa: CASSQEQRAGGSGYTF; cdr3_nt: TGCGCCAGCAGCCAAGAGCAGCGGGCGGGGGGCTCTGGCTACACCTTC
j_call: TRBJ2-5; clone_size: -; cdr3_length: 10; d_call: -; v_call: TRBV2; cdr3_aa: CASSAKTQYF; cdr3_nt: TGTGCCAGCAGTGCCAAGACCCAGTACTTC
j_call: TRBJ2-7; clone_size: -; cdr3_length: 14; d_call: TRBD1; v_call: TRBV23-1; cdr3_aa: CASSPIPRGHEQYF; cdr3_nt: TGCGCCAGCAGTCCCATACCCAGGGGGCACGAGCAGTACTTC
j_call: TRBJ2-2; clone_size: -; cdr3_length: 14; d_call: -; v_call: TRBV9; cdr3_aa: CASSTGTATGELFF; cdr3_nt: TGTGCCAGCAGCACCGGGACTGCCACCGGGGAGCTGTTTTTT
j_call: TRBJ2-3; clone_size: -; cdr3_length: 16; d_call: -; v_call: TRBV5-8; cdr3_aa: CASSLGRTVSTDTQYF; cdr3_nt: TGTGCCAGCAGCTTGGGTAGGACAGTTAGCACAGATACGCAGTATTTT
j_call: TRBJ1-5; clone_size: -; cdr3_length: 12; d_call: -; v_call: TRBV28; cdr3_aa: CASSLALQPQHF; cdr3_nt: TGTGCCAGCAGTTTAGCGCTACAGCCCCAGCATTTT
j_call: TRBJ2-3; clone_size: -; cdr3_length: 15; d_call: TRBD1; v_call: TRBV5-1; cdr3_aa: CASSRIRGTTDTQYF; cdr3_nt: TGCGCCAGCAGCCGAATCAGGGGGACCACAGATACGCAGTATTTT
j_call: TRBJ1-5; clone_size: -; cdr3_length: 14; d_call: -; v_call: TRBV15; cdr3_aa: CATSRGHRARPQHF; cdr3_nt: TGTGCCACCAGCAGGGGACATAGGGCTCGGCCCCAGCATTTT
j_call: TRBJ2-3; clone_size: -; cdr3_length: 15; d_call: TRBD2; v_call: TRBV27; cdr3_aa: CASSLGAGVADTQYF; cdr3_nt: TGTGCCAGCAGTTTAGGAGCGGGAGTGGCAGATACGCAGTATTTT
j_call: TRBJ1-1; clone_size: once; cdr3_length: 11; d_call: -; v_call: TRBV6-5; cdr3_aa: CASSGRTEAFF; cdr3_nt: TGTGCCAGCAGTGGGAGGACTGAAGCTTTCTTT
j_call: TRBJ2-2; clone_size: -; cdr3_length: 14; d_call: TRBD1; v_call: TRBV27; cdr3_aa: CASKGQGVTGELFF; cdr3_nt: TGTGCCAGCAAGGGCCAGGGGGTAACCGGGGAGCTGTTTTTT
j_call: TRBJ1-2; clone_size: -; cdr3_length: 16; d_call: -; v_call: TRBV2; cdr3_aa: CASSEGTVTLGYGYTF; cdr3_nt: TGTGCCAGCAGTGAAGGGACAGTCACCTTGGGCTATGGCTACACCTTC
j_call: TRBJ2-2; clone_size: -; cdr3_length: 16; d_call: TRBD2; v_call: TRBV7-3; cdr3_aa: CASSLGLAVNTGELFF; cdr3_nt: TGTGCCAGCAGCTTGGGACTAGCGGTTAACACCGGGGAGCTGTTTTTT
j_call: TRBJ1-2; clone_size: once; cdr3_length: 16; d_call: TRBD1; v_call: TRBV4-2; cdr3_aa: CASSQVGDRFGFGYTF; cdr3_nt: TGTGCCAGCAGCCAAGTCGGGGACAGGTTCGGGTTTGGCTACACCTTC
j_call: TRBJ2-3; clone_size: -; cdr3_length: 17; d_call: TRBD2; v_call: TRBV11-3; cdr3_aa: CASSQGLAGVGTDTQYF; cdr3_nt: TGTGCCAGCAGCCAAGGACTAGCGGGAGTGGGCACAGATACGCAGTATTTT
j_call: TRBJ1-2; clone_size: -; cdr3_length: 12; d_call: -; v_call: TRBV28; cdr3_aa: CASARARYGYTF; cdr3_nt: TGTGCCAGCGCCAGGGCGCGCTATGGCTACACCTTC
j_call: TRBJ2-7; clone_size: once; cdr3_length: 15; d_call: -; v_call: TRBV21-1; cdr3_aa: CASSKGTGRRDEQYF; cdr3_nt: TGTGCCAGCAGCAAGGGGACAGGGAGGAGGGACGAGCAGTACTTC
j_call: TRBJ2-1; clone_size: -; cdr3_length: 17; d_call: TRBD2; v_call: TRBV28; cdr3_aa: CASLPPHPGLGGNEQFF; cdr3_nt: TGTGCCAGCCTCCCTCCACATCCGGGACTAGGGGGCAATGAGCAGTTCTTC
j_call: TRBJ2-7; clone_size: -; cdr3_length: 16; d_call: TRBD1; v_call: TRBV5-1; cdr3_aa: CASSQTLTGGDYEQYF; cdr3_nt: TGCGCCAGCAGCCAAACCCTCACAGGGGGTGACTACGAGCAGTACTTC
j_call: TRBJ1-4; clone_size: -; cdr3_length: 14; d_call: -; v_call: TRBV7-9; cdr3_aa: CASSGRVANEKLFF; cdr3_nt: TGTGCCAGCAGCGGCCGGGTTGCGAATGAAAAACTGTTTTTT